Presented here are 3 T cell receptor beta chains from one specimen sequenced in a study of T cells in Graves' hyperthyroidism and ophthalmopathy. RNA transcripts served as the template for amplifying TCR beta CDR3 regions. A set of HTBI primers served as the primers for a first-round RT-PCR of the TCR CDR3. TCRdb re-derived calls from the multiplex PCR reads in MiXCR, one entry per CDR3 protein. This repertoire shows around 690,000 distinct CDR3 sequences, 15% to 20% found once; its top ten account for roughly 16%. Specimen: blood. These receptors were collected from a man between 50 and 59 years old with Graves' hyperthyroidism.

This clonotype has only a few counts. V gene TRBV3-1 combines with J gene TRBJ2-7, with D unclear. The V gene lost 1 base and the J gene lost 6 bases, with 10 bases spanning the gap. This CDR3 spans 13 amino acids. In germline, CDR1 is LGHDT, CDR2 YNNKEL (reference sequence). CDR3 in DNA: TGTGCCAGCAGCCAAGTTGTGAGTGGCGAGCAGTACTTC. This sequence encodes CASSQVVSGEQYF.

Ten or more counts support this clonotype. This chain joins TRBV12-3 or TRBV12-4 and TRBJ2-7; D perhaps matches TRBD2 (5 bases). CDR3 size: 18 residues. V lost 5 bases and J lost 4, with 27 bases in between. The CDR3 sequence: CASSGNSNGGLSFYEQYF. CDR3 in DNA: TGTGCCAGCAGTGGCAACTCCAACGGTGGACTCAGCTTTTACGAGCAGTACTTC.

About this clonotype: Since a much larger clone is just one base distant, this may be a read error. This chain joins TRBV10-3 and TRBJ1-1; 10 nucleotides align to TRBD1. The CDR3 extends over 14 amino acids. Germline CDR1 is ENHRY and CDR2 is SYGVKD. The CDR3 nucleotides are TGTGCCAGTATGACCGGGACAGGGGACACTGAAGCTCTCTTT. This sequence encodes CASMTGTGDTEALF.